This TCR beta chain was retrieved from a study of cytomegalovirus exposure and HLA in healthy donors. Study observations and caveats: Because they were indistinguishable, some V segments, including TRBV6-2 and TRBV6-3, were excluded.

The PCR had 60 Vbeta and 13 Jbeta primers. Clones were read by immunoSEQ multiplex PCR, and TCRdb kept only the in-frame ones, dropping some. The sample has roughly 120,000 clones, over 60% seen once; the top ten hold around 4.9%. Trimming took off 0 bases at V and 8 bases at J, with 8 bases between the two ends. The CDR3 extends over 12 amino acids. Germline V gives CDR1 SGHRS, CDR2 YFSETQ. About this clone itself: Its target is unknown.

The chain employs TRBV5-1 and TRBJ1-1; maybe TRBD1 (6 bases). Sequencing was performed on PBMCs. The origin of this receptor is a man aged 30 to 45 in good health and CMV-seropositive. Written as DNA, the CDR3 is TGCGCCAGCAGCTTGGTAGGGACAGAAGCTTTCTTT. Translating gives CASSLVGTEAFF.